What follows are 2 T cell receptor beta chains derived from one specimen sequenced in a study of T-cell memory formation after mild COVID-19 (dated by TCRdb to the early 2020s). The protocol used for the library was 5' RACE. Sequencing took place on an Illumina NovaSeq 6000. TCRdb itself trimmed the public reads at Q25 with fastp, ran MiXCR and retained productive beta chains. Rows merge per CDR3 protein into single entries with the most common DNA and genes. A total of around 510,000 distinct CDR3 sequences appear in this sample, less than 25% of them only once. The top ten clones comprise around 9.2% of the sample. Sequencing was done on a sample of PBMCs or a T cell subset sorted from them (not recorded which). Receptors originate from an adult woman who had mild COVID-19 (a few samples of this study predate the infection). The sample titles of this study are shuffled in the database, so cell type and time point are left out; the donor was told from shared clones.

This chain connects TRBV12-3 or TRBV12-4 to TRBJ2-1; D may correspond to TRBD1 or TRBD2 (5 bases each). Trimming shortened V by 5 bases and J by 12 bases, and 11 bases separated the two germline ends. This CDR3 comprises 11 residues. For the CDR3, the DNA is TGTGCCAGCAGTCGGGGCTCGGGGCAGTTCTTC. Protein: CASSRGSGQFF.

This clonotype was counted between two and nine times. J is TRBJ1-5 and V is TRBV20-1; D is undetermined. V gave up 7 bases and J gave up 4 bases, with 14 bases separating them. In germline, CDR1 is DFQATT, CDR2 SNEGSKA (reference sequence). This CDR3 contains 13 residues. CDR3 coding DNA: TGCAGTGGGAGGGCAGATATTAATCAGCCCCAGCATTTT. Translated: CSGRADINQPQHF.